The 21 T cell receptor beta chains below all came from one sample that was sequenced in a study of shared clonotypes between healthy human individuals. Method: immunoSEQ multiplex PCR; TCRdb's copy keeps in-frame clones and lacks some. The sample lists fewer than 1.8 million clones, 97% to 99% occurring once. Specimen: naive CD4+ T cells sorted from blood. Described subset: CD45RA+ positively selected. The receptors shown here come from a man in his thirties or forties in good health.

This chain links TRBV7-9 with TRBJ1-4; D gene ambiguous. The germline gives CDR1 SEHNR, CDR2 FQNEAQ (reference sequence). V was pared by 1 base and J by 4 bases, with 10 bases between. The CDR3 totals 15 residues. The CDR3 is CASSLGPWLNEKLFF. The CDR3 DNA reads TGTGCCAGCAGCTTAGGCCCTTGGCTTAATGAAAAACTGTTTTTT.

This chain connects TRBV15 to TRBJ1-2; the D is unclear. Trimming stripped 0 bases from V and 2 bases from J, with 10 bases between. Per germline, CDR1 LNHNV and CDR2 YYDKDF (reference sequence). This CDR3 comprises 15 residues. CDR3 bases: TGTGCCACCAGCAGAGATATCGTTGCGAACTATGGCTACACCTTC. Translating it yields CATSRDIVANYGYTF.

This chain connects TRBV5-1 to TRBJ2-3, with TRBD2 identical over 11 bases. Trimming took 4 bases from V and 6 from J; bases not matched to a gene: 16. This CDR3 region has 18 residues. Germline V gene sequence: CDR1 SGHRS, CDR2 YFSETQ. The CDR3 region has the DNA TGCGCCAGCAGCCGCAGTCCCAGCACTAGCGGGGGCCGGGATACGCAGTATTTT. Translation: CASSRSPSTSGGRDTQYF.

The chain links TRBV5-1 to TRBJ2-3, with D unclear. The CDR3 is 15 amino acids. The V and J ends lost 4 bases and 2 bases respectively, with 14 bases between them. Germline CDR1 reads SGHRS; CDR2 reads YFSETQ. The CDR3 region is CASSEIGQFTDTQYF. In DNA, the CDR3 is TGCGCCAGCAGCGAGATCGGCCAATTCACAGATACGCAGTATTTT.

This clone has only one observation. The rearrangement uses TRBV5-4 and TRBJ2-7; weak D call: TRBD2 (6 bases). The germline V gene has CDR1 SGHNT and CDR2 YYREEE (reference sequence). The CDR3 consists of 16 residues. Trimming took 4 bases from V and 0 from J, leaving 17 bases between them. CDR3 coding DNA: TGTGCCAGCAGCCCCAAACACCGGGAGATCTCCTACGAGCAGTACTTC. This gives the protein CASSPKHREISYEQYF.

V and J are TRBV5-4 and TRBJ2-5, with 15 bases matching TRBD2. V shed 4 bases and J 4 bases; nucleotides not matched to a gene: 14. This CDR3 has 19 amino acids. Germline V lookup: CDR1 SGHNT, CDR2 YYREEE (reference sequence). The DNA of the CDR3 is TGTGCCAGCAGCCCGGGACTAGCGGGAGGAGGAATGCAGGGAGAGACCCAGTACTTC. Translating it yields CASSPGLAGGGMQGETQYF. The whole variable domain, filled in from reference TRBV5-4 and TRBJ2-5, reads ETGVTQSPTHLIKTRGQQVTLRCSSQSGHNTVSWYQQALGQGPQFIFQYYREEENGRGNFPPRFSGLQFPNYSSELNVNALELDDSALYLCASSPGLAGGGMQGETQYFGPGTRLLVL.

The rearrangement links TRBV5-1 to TRBJ2-3, with D perhaps TRBD2 (5 bases). V was trimmed by 4 bases and J by 0 bases, leaving 12 bases between them. The length of the CDR3 is 15 residues. Germline V gene lookup returns CDR1 SGHRS and CDR2 YFSETQ. Here the CDR3 reads CASSIISASTDTQYF. The CDR3 DNA is TGCGCCAGCAGCATCATTAGCGCTAGCACAGATACGCAGTATTTT.

V and J are TRBV5-6 and TRBJ1-1; D not resolved. Trimming took 2 bases from V and 4 from J, leaving 18 bases between them. Germline values: CDR1 SGHDT, CDR2 YYEEEE. The CDR3 length is 16 residues. CDR3 in DNA: TGTGCCAGCAGCTTTCTGCCACCGTTGGGTCCCACTGAAGCTTTCTTT. The encoded protein is CASSFLPPLGPTEAFF.

Note on this clone: An end of the junction differs from the germline gene, which may be a read error. This sequence joins TRBV18 and TRBJ2-7, with D tentatively TRBD2 (6 bases). CDR1 is KGHSH, CDR2 LQKENI, per germline. This CDR3 has 16 residues. CDR3 sequence reads: CASSSPYGRRGSEQYF. For the CDR3, the DNA is TGTGCCAGCTCATCACCCTACGGGAGACGTGGTAGCGAGCAGTACTTC.

The V and J genes are TRBV19 and TRBJ1-2; D might be TRBD1 (5 bases). This CDR3 region has 14 residues. Germline-derived CDR1 and CDR2 are LNHDA and SQIVND (reference sequence). Deletions cut 5 bases from V and 6 bases from J, with 16 bases between. CDR3 in amino acids: CASSGPQGVNGYTF. In nucleotides, the CDR3 is TGTGCCAGTAGTGGGCCCCAGGGAGTGAATGGCTACACCTTC.

The V call is TRBV19, the J call TRBJ2-5; possibly TRBD2 for D (6 bases). Trimming pared 9 bases from V and 7 bases from J, leaving 21 bases between. The CDR3 contains 14 residues. Germline CDR1 LNHDA, CDR2 SQIVND (reference sequence). CDR3 nucleotides: TGTGCCAGCCAGTACCGAGGGAGCGGGCGGACCCAGTACTTC. Protein product: CASQYRGSGRTQYF.

The V gene is TRBV27, the J gene TRBJ2-3, with no clear D. Germline V gives CDR1 MNHEY, CDR2 SMNVEV (reference sequence). The CDR3 runs to 14 residues. V lost 3 bases, J lost 6 bases, and 13 bases lay in between. CDR3 sequence: CASSFLAKRDTQYF. The CDR3 DNA reads TGTGCCAGCAGTTTCTTGGCGAAGAGGGATACGCAGTATTTT.

The genes are TRBV25-1 and TRBJ2-2, with no clear D. Germline values: CDR1 MGHDK, CDR2 SYGVNS. The CDR3 extends over 14 amino acids. V gave up 5 bases and J gave up 1 base, with 8 bases separating them. In nucleotides, the CDR3 is TGTGCCAGCAGTATCACAGAGAACACCGGGGAGCTGTTTTTT. Its translation: CASSITENTGELFF.

This clone has a single count. The sample has other DNA sequences that encode this CDR3 too. The rearrangement joins TRBV5-4 to TRBJ2-5; D unclear. Germline CDR1 reads SGHNT; CDR2 reads YYREEE (reference sequence). V was cut by 1 base and J by 3 bases, with 7 bases left in between. CDR3 length: 13 residues. As DNA, the CDR3 is TGTGCCAGCAGCTTGCCCGGAGAAGAGACCCAGTACTTC. Amino acid sequence: CASSLPGEETQYF.

The rearrangement links TRBV28 to TRBJ2-7, with D possibly matching TRBD2 (5 bases). Germline lookup yields CDR1 MDHEN and CDR2 SYDVKM. The CDR3 consists of 14 residues. V dropped 5 bases and J dropped 2 bases, with 13 bases sitting between them. CDR3 amino acids: CASSRFSGTYEQYF. CDR3 sequence (DNA): TGTGCCAGCAGTCGTTTCAGCGGTACCTACGAGCAGTACTTC.

The chain's CDR3 is CASSFWGNTEAFF. CDR3 nucleotides: TGTGCCAGCAGTTTCTGGGGAAACACTGAAGCTTTCTTT. The rearrangement links TRBV28 to TRBJ1-1; D is unclear. Trimming took 3 bases from V and 2 from J, leaving 7 bases between them. CDR3 length: 13 amino acids. In germline, CDR1 is MDHEN, CDR2 SYDVKM.

J is TRBJ1-2 and V is TRBV19; D might be TRBD1 (6 bases). Germline V gives CDR1 LNHDA, CDR2 SQIVND (reference sequence). The CDR3 runs to 17 residues. Trimming took off 4 bases at V and 1 base at J, with 19 bases between the two ends. This chain's CDR3 is CASSNPRGQTLNYGYTF. CDR3 nucleotide sequence: TGTGCCAGTAGTAATCCTCGTGGACAGACCCTTAACTATGGCTACACCTTC.

The chain joins TRBV27 to TRBJ2-3, with TRBD2 matching over 13 bases. CDR1 is MNHEY and CDR2 is SMNVEV in the germline V gene (reference sequence). Trimming cost V 6 bases and J 6 bases; bases outside gene matches: 3. The CDR3 sequence is 14 residues long. The CDR3 here is CASSLTSGRDTQYF. The CDR3 region has the DNA TGTGCCAGCAGCTTGACTAGCGGGAGGGATACGCAGTATTTT.

This chain joins TRBV7-9 and TRBJ2-3; 7 bases match TRBD1. This CDR3 has 14 amino acids. After removal of 1 base from V and 5 bases from J, the junction contained 3 bases not matched to a gene. The germline CDR1 and CDR2 sequences are SEHNR and FQNEAQ (reference sequence). The CDR3 sequence: CASSLVSGGDTQYF. In DNA form, the CDR3 reads TGTGCCAGCAGCTTAGTGTCAGGGGGAGATACGCAGTATTTT.

The rearrangement uses TRBV10-2 and TRBJ1-1; 7 positions agree with TRBD1. The germline V gene encodes CDR1 WSHSY and CDR2 SAAADI. This CDR3 is 13 amino acids long. Trimming cost V 7 bases and J 7 bases; bases outside gene matches: 9. DNA of the CDR3: TGCGCCAGCATAAGGGGGCGAACGAATGAAGCTTTCTTT. It specifies CASIRGRTNEAFF.

V and J are TRBV18 and TRBJ1-1; 9 positions agree with TRBD1. V was pared by 4 bases and J by 1 base, with 4 bases of the junction left unmatched. The CDR3 consists of 15 residues. Germline V gene sequence: CDR1 KGHSH, CDR2 LQKENI. The chain's CDR3 is CASSRGTGSNTEAFF. The CDR3, as DNA: TGTGCCAGCTCACGGGGGACAGGGTCGAACACTGAAGCTTTCTTT.